The T cell receptor (beta chain) under discussion was sequenced for a study of blood T cell repertoires in COVID-19 (TCRdb year 2020). Regarding the research as a whole: Samples from collaborators originated in the United States, Italy and Spain and spanned both the acute and convalescent phases of COVID-19. The prospective study material was composed of cDNA or gDNA derived from T cells, B-cell-depleted T cells, or PBMCs. Subjects who had been exposed to COVID-19, were actively infected with it, or had recovered from it provided the deeply sampled blood TCRbeta repertoires that made up the dataset. A freely available public database, intended as a resource for researchers studying the immune response to SARS-CoV-2, is where the repertoires were released. The samples were drawn from two sources: the first 160 participants of the ongoing ImmuneRACE study, and 1,200 or so subjects contributed by 6 global collaborators. A de-identified subject ID, COVID-19 status, age in years and sex were almost always included in the sample metadata. Where available, HLA class I and class II types were obtained from metadata supplied by the sample provider rather than from assay-based typing.

The paper as a whole reports these results and caveats: The quantity of clinical and demographic metadata differed by source and by participant and was supplied without curation.

Worth noting for this clone: Which antigen it targets is not known. No base quality information exists; no much larger clone differs at one position.

Participants in the prospective study were enrolled through a virtual design, were aged 18 to 89 years, and lived in about 25 United States geographic areas. To assign participants to cohorts, the prospective study relied on clinical history that participants themselves reported in a screening survey and a study questionnaire. For ImmuneRACE Cohort 3, a participant was defined as recovered based on two consecutive negative NP/OP PCR tests, clearance by a healthcare professional, or resolution of symptoms. Each participant in the prospective study had whole blood, serum and a nasopharyngeal or oropharyngeal swab collected by mobile phlebotomists. Over a 2-month period, participants in the prospective study had the option of providing additional blood draws and questionnaires. Prospective study blood samples were shipped either frozen or at room temperature before DNA extraction. The CDR3 goes from the cysteine to the phenylalanine over 17 residues. Only the CDR3 DNA stays, 51 bases, in frame from base 1. Taken from the germline V gene, the CDR1 and CDR2 loops are MNHEY and SVGEGT. Trimming at the junction amounts to 6 bases on V and 0 bases on J, and the germline ends lie 15 bases apart.

TCRbeta CDR3 regions were amplified from genomic DNA by means of the immunoSEQ Assay, a bias-controlled multiplex PCR. Concerning the study's data processing: The number of nucleated cells in each sample was estimated by amplification of reference gene primers within the assay. To quantify the absolute abundance of each unique TCRbeta CDR3 rearrangement, sequence reads were collapsed and filtered. For each sample, productive Simpson clonality was calculated by taking the square root of Simpson's diversity index across productive rearrangements. This is the immuneACCESS table as TCRdb keeps it, with only in-frame sequences that have V and J called. A part of the clones is gone; compared with another copy, unresolved V genes explain less than half, and the rest is unexplained. For V, J and clone size, that table is used; D and trimming come from the DNA. In all, the sample holds about 150,000 clones, and about 86% of those were seen once. In total, the top ten clones hold under 9.5% of the sample.

The chain was built from TRBV6-2 or TRBV6-3 and TRBJ2-6, and perhaps TRBD1 as D gene, on 6 matching bases. Sequencing used PBMCs or T cells enriched from blood (not recorded which). The sequence came from a man over 45 who had recovered from COVID-19. The DNA sequence is TGTGCCAGCAGCGAGACAGGTTACCACTCTGGGGCCAACGTCCTGACTTTC. It is translated as CASSETGYHSGANVLTF.